These 26 T cell receptor beta chains were all obtained from the same sample, sequenced in a study of T cells in localized non-small cell lung cancer. Clones were sequenced by immunoSEQ multiplex PCR, and TCRdb holds only the in-frame ones, with some missing. The data hold tens of thousands of clones, with roughly 80% observed a single time. This material consisted of PBMCs, taken before any cancer treatment. Every receptor here comes from a woman aged 35 to 75 with stage II squamous cell lung carcinoma.

The rearrangement uses TRBV7-9 and TRBJ1-1; D unclear. Germline V gene lookup returns CDR1 SEHNR and CDR2 FQNEAQ (reference sequence). The CDR3 has 14 amino acids. V was cut by 2 bases and J by 6 bases, with 13 bases left in between. CDR3 coding DNA: TGTGCCAGCAGCTTAAGTCCCGGGTTATCTGAAGCTTTCTTT. This sequence encodes CASSLSPGLSEAFF.

V and J are TRBV10-2 and TRBJ2-5; the match to TRBD1 covers 7 bases. The CDR3 loop spans 13 amino acids. The junction had 3 bases not matched to a gene; V was cut back by 7 bases and J by 1 base. Germline CDR1 and CDR2: WSHSY and SAAADI. The CDR3 sequence is CASKKGAQETQYF. The CDR3 DNA follows: TGCGCCAGCAAAAAGGGGGCCCAAGAGACCCAGTACTTC.

The chain links TRBV28 to TRBJ2-2, with unresolved D. Germline V lookup: CDR1 MDHEN, CDR2 SYDVKM. The CDR3 contains 13 residues. V was clipped by 3 bases and J by 5 bases, with 7 bases between them. CDR3 loop: CASSFELTGELFF. CDR3 nucleotides: TGTGCCAGCAGTTTCGAGCTTACCGGGGAGCTGTTTTTT.

The chain has TRBV5-5 and TRBJ1-1, with D uncertain. The germline V and J ends were trimmed by 4 bases and 1 base, with 20 bases remaining between them. The CDR3 contains 17 residues. Germline CDR1 is SGHKS and CDR2 is YYEKEE (reference sequence). The chain's CDR3 is CASSPSRRAAPNTEAFF. DNA for the CDR3: TGTGCCAGCAGCCCCTCCCGGAGGGCGGCCCCGAACACTGAAGCTTTCTTT.

This rearrangement joins TRBV9 to TRBJ2-2; 8 positions agree with TRBD2. Germline CDR1 is SGDLS and CDR2 is YYNGEE. The CDR3 sequence is 17 residues long. The V gene end was trimmed by 1 base and the J gene end by 2 bases; junction bases not matched to a gene: 7. The CDR3, as DNA: TGTGCCAGCAGCGTAAATTTACTAGCGGCTAACACCGGGGAGCTGTTTTTT. It translates to CASSVNLLAANTGELFF.

The chain recombines TRBV6-4 with TRBJ2-1; 7 nucleotides line up with TRBD1. The CDR3 totals 12 residues. The V and J ends lost 6 bases and 9 bases, in that order; junction bases with no gene match: 5. Germline lookup yields CDR1 MRHNA and CDR2 SNTAGT. Here the CDR3 DNA reads TGTGCCAGCAGATCGCCAGGGGGTGAGCAGTTCTTC. It is translated as CASRSPGGEQFF.

The V call is TRBV5-6, the J call TRBJ2-2; D uncertain. This CDR3 comprises 13 residues. V gave up 0 bases and J gave up 6 bases, with 6 bases separating them. Per the germline V gene, CDR1 is SGHDT and CDR2 is YYEEEE. CDR3: CASSLVSPGELFF. The CDR3 DNA reads TGTGCCAGCAGCTTGGTTTCTCCCGGGGAGCTGTTTTTT. Filled out from reference TRBV5-6 and TRBJ2-2, the complete variable domain reads DAGVTQSPTHLIKTRGQQVTLRCSPKSGHDTVSWYQQALGQGPQFIFQYYEEEERQRGNFPDRFSGHQFPNYSSELNVNALLLGDSALYLCASSLVSPGELFFGEGSRLTVL.

The V and J genes are TRBV28 and TRBJ2-2; 7 bases are a match to TRBD2. The CDR3 is 15 residues long. J lost 1 base, V lost 3 bases, and 2 bases had no gene match. CDR1 and CDR2 (germline): MDHEN, SYDVKM. CDR3 amino acids: CASSFPGGNTGELFF. In nucleotides, the CDR3 is TGTGCCAGCAGTTTCCCGGGGGGGAACACCGGGGAGCTGTTTTTT.

The chain recombines TRBV5-1 with TRBJ1-4; 7 nucleotides align to TRBD1. Per germline, CDR1 SGHRS and CDR2 YFSETQ. This CDR3 contains 15 residues. J was trimmed by 8 bases and V by 3 bases; bases with no gene match: 10. CDR3: CASSSGEGAGEKLFF. DNA of the CDR3: TGCGCCAGCAGCTCCGGGGAGGGGGCTGGGGAAAAACTGTTTTTT.

V usage is TRBV28 and J usage is TRBJ1-5; D gene ambiguous. Germline V gene data show CDR1 as MDHEN and CDR2 as SYDVKM. CDR3 size: 12 residues. V lost 4 bases and J 7 bases, leaving 8 bases between the germline ends. The CDR3 coding sequence is TGTGCCAGCAGTTGGGTTGACCAGCCCCAGCATTTT. Translating gives CASSWVDQPQHF.

The chain links TRBV5-8 to TRBJ2-1; 8 positions match TRBD1. The CDR3 runs 14 residues. Trimming removed 0 bases from V and 4 bases from J; junction bases left unmatched: 0. CDR1 SGHTS and CDR2 YDEGEE come from the germline V gene. As DNA, the CDR3 is TGTGCCAGCAGCTTGGGACAGGGGTACAATGAGCAGTTCTTC. Translated, it gives CASSLGQGYNEQFF.

This rearrangement joins TRBV19 to TRBJ1-2, with unresolved D. The germline V gene has CDR1 LNHDA and CDR2 SQIVND (reference sequence). Trimming took off 8 bases at V and 0 bases at J, with 7 bases between the two ends. The CDR3 sequence is 12 residues long. The CDR3 loop is CASQTTNYGYTF. In DNA, the CDR3 is TGTGCCAGTCAAACAACTAACTATGGCTACACCTTC.

This clone was counted between two and nine times. The V and J genes are TRBV19 and TRBJ1-2; D uncertain. Per germline, CDR1 LNHDA and CDR2 SQIVND (reference sequence). V lost 5 bases and J 0 bases, leaving 22 bases between the germline ends. The CDR3 loop spans 18 amino acids. CDR3 sequence: CASSRPRWTENSNYGYTF. In DNA, the CDR3 is TGTGCCAGTAGTCGGCCCCGATGGACGGAGAATTCTAACTATGGCTACACCTTC.

Here the CDR3 DNA reads TGTGCCATCAGTGGGACAGGGGGACTCACTAACTATGGCTACACCTTC. Translation gives CAISGTGGLTNYGYTF. This chain uses TRBV10-3 with TRBJ1-2; 10 nucleotides align to TRBD1. V trimming: 4 bases; J trimming: 0 bases; junction bases outside the gene matches: 5. The CDR3 covers 16 residues. Germline assignment: CDR1 ENHRY and CDR2 SYGVKD.

The chain recombines TRBV28 with TRBJ2-3, with 12 bases matching TRBD1. Per the germline V gene, CDR1 is MDHEN and CDR2 is SYDVKM. This CDR3 has 16 amino acids. V lost 0 bases, J lost 3 bases, and 1 base stayed unmatched. The CDR3 sequence is CASSLWGQGATDTQYF. CDR3 in DNA: TGTGCCAGCAGTTTATGGGGACAGGGGGCTACAGATACGCAGTATTTT.

The chain combines TRBV19 with TRBJ2-6; D could derive from TRBD1 or TRBD2 (7 bases each). Trimming left V 9 bases short and J 0 bases short, with 18 bases between. The CDR3 is 17 amino acids. CDR1 is LNHDA and CDR2 is SQIVND in the germline V gene (reference sequence). The CDR3 nucleotides read TGTGCCAGCCGGACCCAGGGGGGGGTCTCTGGGGCCAACGTCCTGACTTTC. Translation: CASRTQGGVSGANVLTF. The full variable domain, completed using reference TRBV19 and TRBJ2-6, is DGGITQSPKYLFRKEGQNVTLSCEQNLNHDAMYWYRQDPGQGLRLIYYSQIVNDFQKGDIAEGYSVSREKKESFPLTVTSAQKNPTAFYLCASRTQGGVSGANVLTFGAGSRLTVL.

This rearrangement joins TRBV18 to TRBJ2-1, with 10 positions matching TRBD2. The CDR3 sequence is 17 residues long. Trimming removed 4 bases from V and 5 bases from J; junction bases left unmatched: 11. Germline V lookup: CDR1 KGHSH, CDR2 LQKENI. CDR3 region: CASSRTSGGAIDNEQFF. The CDR3 coding sequence is TGTGCCAGCTCACGAACGAGCGGGGGGGCTATTGACAATGAGCAGTTCTTC.

J is TRBJ1-5 and V is TRBV7-8; tentative D call: TRBD1 (5 bases). Trimming pared 4 bases from V and 2 bases from J, leaving 18 bases between. Germline loops: CDR1 SGHVS, CDR2 FQNEAQ. The CDR3 extends over 17 amino acids. The CDR3 loop reads CASSSSTPGQGNQPQHF. CDR3 bases: TGTGCCAGCAGCTCATCTACCCCGGGGCAAGGCAATCAGCCCCAGCATTTT. Looking up the rest from reference TRBV7-8 and TRBJ1-5 gives the full variable domain: GAGVSQSPRYKVAKRGQDVALRCDPISGHVSLFWYQQALGQGPEFLTYFQNEAQLDKSGLPSDRFFAERPEGSVSTLKIQRTQQEDSAVYLCASSSSTPGQGNQPQHFGDGTRLSIL.

This chain uses TRBV7-6 with TRBJ2-1; 9 nucleotides line up with TRBD1. The CDR3 consists of 16 residues. The germline CDR1 and CDR2 sequences are SGHVS and FNYEAQ. The junction had 5 bases not matched to a gene; V was cut back by 5 bases and J by 0 bases. In DNA, the CDR3 is TGTGCCAGCAGCGACAGGGGGAAAGGCTCCTACAATGAGCAGTTCTTC. This gives the protein CASSDRGKGSYNEQFF.

This clone was counted only a few times. V usage is TRBV7-6 and J usage is TRBJ2-1; 9 positions match TRBD1. Looked up from germline, CDR1 is SGHVS and CDR2 is FNYEAQ. Trimming removed 3 bases from V and 4 bases from J; junction bases left unmatched: 4. This CDR3 is 15 amino acids long. CDR3 residues: CASSFSTGGYNEQFF. CDR3 DNA: TGTGCCAGCAGCTTTTCGACAGGGGGTTACAATGAGCAGTTCTTC.

V and J are TRBV7-9 and TRBJ1-4; D is undetermined. Trimming shortened V by 6 bases and J by 3 bases, and 11 bases separated the two germline ends. Per the germline V gene, CDR1 is SEHNR and CDR2 is FQNEAQ (reference sequence). There are 14 residues in the CDR3. The CDR3 here is CASRVEGSNEKLFF. Written as DNA, the CDR3 is TGTGCCAGCAGAGTTGAGGGCTCTAATGAAAAACTGTTTTTT.

The rearrangement joins TRBV18 to TRBJ2-7; 8 nucleotides match TRBD2. Trimming cost V 3 bases and J 3 bases; bases outside gene matches: 4. Looked up from germline, CDR1 is KGHSH and CDR2 is LQKENI. This CDR3 region has 14 residues. The DNA for the CDR3 is TGTGCCAGCTCACCTCAGCGGGAGCACTACGAGCAGTACTTC. Its translation: CASSPQREHYEQYF.

The V gene is TRBV7-9, the J gene TRBJ2-3, with a tentative D call TRBD2 (7 bases). This CDR3 contains 14 residues. Looked up from germline, CDR1 is SEHNR and CDR2 is FQNEAQ (reference sequence). Trimming shortened V by 5 bases and J by 6 bases, and 15 bases separated the two germline ends. The CDR3 is CASSLVGGADTQYF. The CDR3 DNA follows: TGTGCCAGCAGCCTCGTAGGGGGGGCCGATACGCAGTATTTT.

The rearrangement uses TRBV4-1 and TRBJ1-5; D is undetermined. Trimming pared 0 bases from V and 3 bases from J, leaving 9 bases between. The germline CDR1 and CDR2 sequences are MGHRA and YSYEKL. The CDR3 totals 15 residues. CDR3 in amino acids: CASSQEAGINQPQHF. The CDR3 region has the DNA TGCGCCAGCAGCCAAGAGGCGGGGATCAATCAGCCCCAGCATTTT.

The chain employs TRBV7-2 and TRBJ1-5; no definite D call. V lost 3 bases and J lost 4, with 7 bases in between. Germline lookup yields CDR1 SGHTA and CDR2 FQGNSA. The CDR3 contains 13 residues. The CDR3 nucleotides are TGTGCCAGCAGCTTTTGGGAGAATCAGCCCCAGCATTTT. Protein sequence: CASSFWENQPQHF.

In DNA, the CDR3 is TGTGCCAGCAGCGTGAATTCACCCAGCAATCAGCCCCAGCATTTT. Its protein is CASSVNSPSNQPQHF. The gene calls are TRBV6-6 and TRBJ1-5, with D unclear. The CDR3 length is 15 residues. CDR1 is MNHNY, CDR2 SVGAGI, per germline (reference sequence). Trimming took off 6 bases at V and 1 base at J, with 13 bases between the two ends.